A single T cell receptor beta chain is shown here with its context. The CDR3 runs to 16 residues. The V gene's germline CDR1 is SEHNR and CDR2 FQNEAQ (reference sequence). Starting from genomic DNA, TCR beta CDR3 was amplified through two-round multiplex PCR. Amplification during the initial PCR round employed primers specific to each TRBV and TRBJ gene. TCRdb used MiXCR to reprocess the multiplex PCR reads, holding one entry per CDR3 protein. The data contain some 34,000 distinct CDR3 sequences, less than 45% of them singletons. This entry is derived from a study of prognosis after radiotherapy for stage I lung cancer.

This clonotype originated in a donor aged 50 or older with non-small cell lung cancer. The V gene is TRBV7-9, the J gene TRBJ1-3; D is perhaps TRBD1 (5 bases). This sample comprised PBMCs, obtained before or after stereotactic body radiation therapy (not recorded which). This CDR3 is CSISPWGDSSGNTIYF. The CDR3 region has the DNA TGTTCCATCAGCCCTTGGGGGGATAGCTCTGGAAACACCATATATTTT.